The 25 T cell receptor beta chains reported below all come from one sample, sequenced in a study of shared clonotypes between healthy human individuals. Generated by immunoSEQ multiplex PCR, the TCRdb table keeps only in-frame clones and is missing some. The data contain about 490,000 clones, 76% of them singletons. The sample taken for sequencing was PBMCs. All receptors derive from a woman between 40 and 50 years old in good health. Some clones in this sample may be carry-over from other donors' samples.

This clone was seen only a few times. The chain employs TRBV28 and TRBJ1-1; D remains ambiguous. Trimming stripped 7 bases from V and 6 bases from J, with 12 bases between. Germline CDR1 reads MDHEN; CDR2 reads SYDVKM. The CDR3 totals 12 residues. CDR3 loop: CASIGAFPEAFF. The CDR3 nucleotides are TGTGCCAGCATCGGTGCTTTCCCTGAAGCTTTCTTT.

This clone is judged medium-sized. Other DNA sequences from this sample encode an identical CDR3 as well. CDR3 DNA: TGTGCCAGTAGTACCCCGGGACATGTCGGCACCGGGGAGCTGTTTTTT. Its translation: CASSTPGHVGTGELFF. This rearrangement joins TRBV19 to TRBJ2-2; possibly TRBD1 for D (6 bases). This CDR3 region has 16 residues. V dropped 4 bases and J dropped 4 bases, with 16 bases sitting between them. Per the germline V gene, CDR1 is LNHDA and CDR2 is SQIVND (reference sequence).

This chain connects TRBV28 to TRBJ2-2, with D perhaps matching TRBD1 (6 bases). Germline V gives CDR1 MDHEN, CDR2 SYDVKM. This CDR3 has 16 amino acids. V lost 1 base and J 1 base, leaving 10 bases between the germline ends. CDR3 nucleotide sequence: TGTGCCAGCAGTTTATTCGGCAGGGGGAACACCGGGGAGCTGTTTTTT. This encodes CASSLFGRGNTGELFF.

J is TRBJ2-3 and V is TRBV4-3; TRBD2 is a possible D gene (5 bases). Germline V gene lookup returns CDR1 LGHNA and CDR2 YSLEER. Trimming cost V 1 base and J 1 base, with 21 bases left between them. The CDR3 is 19 amino acids. The CDR3 sequence is CASSQAKGIGQRGTDTQYF. The CDR3 DNA reads TGCGCCAGCAGCCAAGCAAAGGGTATCGGCCAGAGGGGCACAGATACGCAGTATTTT.

The V gene is TRBV5-6, the J gene TRBJ2-1; D gene uncertain. With 2 bases removed from V and 0 bases from J, the gap between germline ends came to 15 bases. Germline assignment: CDR1 SGHDT and CDR2 YYEEEE. The CDR3 extends over 17 amino acids. The chain's CDR3 is CASSLFMGGNSYNEQFF. The CDR3 bases are TGTGCCAGCAGCTTATTTATGGGCGGTAACTCCTACAATGAGCAGTTCTTC. The variable domain in full, with the rest retrieved from reference TRBV5-6 and TRBJ2-1, is DAGVTQSPTHLIKTRGQQVTLRCSPKSGHDTVSWYQQALGQGPQFIFQYYEEEERQRGNFPDRFSGHQFPNYSSELNVNALLLGDSALYLCASSLFMGGNSYNEQFFGPGTRLTVL.

The gene calls are TRBV5-1 and TRBJ1-1, with unresolved D. The CDR3 sequence is 13 residues long. Germline loops: CDR1 SGHRS, CDR2 YFSETQ. Trimming removed 1 base at V and 2 bases at J, with 6 bases between. The CDR3 region has the DNA TGCGCCAGCAGCTTGAACCAAAACACTGAAGCTTTCTTT. This encodes CASSLNQNTEAFF.

This clone was observed a few times. The genes are TRBV7-6 and TRBJ2-2; 10 nucleotides match TRBD1. Germline CDR1 and CDR2: SGHVS and FNYEAQ. V lost 1 base, J lost 6 bases, and 5 bases stayed unmatched. The CDR3 runs 16 residues. The CDR3, as DNA: TGTGCCAGCAGCTTAGGGACAGGGGGGAGTGCCGGGGAGCTGTTTTTT. This translates into CASSLGTGGSAGELFF.

The rearrangement links TRBV5-1 to TRBJ1-4; a possible D gene is TRBD1 (6 bases). The CDR3 runs 15 residues. Trimming pared 1 base from V and 4 bases from J, leaving 11 bases between. The germline gives CDR1 SGHRS, CDR2 YFSETQ. This CDR3 is CASSLMTGDNEKLFF. CDR3 DNA sequence: TGCGCCAGCAGCTTGATGACAGGAGATAATGAAAAACTGTTTTTT.

This chain links TRBV7-8 with TRBJ2-5; D is undetermined. Between the trimmed V and J ends, which lost 3 bases and 4 bases, there was a span of 21 bases. The germline gives CDR1 SGHVS, CDR2 FQNEAQ. The CDR3 extends over 17 amino acids. In DNA, the CDR3 is TGTGCCAGCAGCTTTCCCTGGCGCCTTGACCCAAGAGAGACCCAGTACTTC. This gives the protein CASSFPWRLDPRETQYF.

V gene TRBV10-3 combines with J gene TRBJ2-7; the D gene could be TRBD1 or TRBD2 (5 bases each). The CDR3 loop spans 15 amino acids. In germline, CDR1 is ENHRY, CDR2 SYGVKD. The ends were cut back, 6 bases at V and 7 bases at J, with 22 bases in the middle. CDR3 nucleotides: TGTGCCATCAGGCCCTCCGGGACCCTTCTTCTTGAGCAGTACTTC. Translated, it gives CAIRPSGTLLLEQYF.

The chain couples TRBV19 to TRBJ1-4; D is perhaps TRBD1 (5 bases). V was clipped by 7 bases and J by 3 bases, with 15 bases between them. Per the germline V gene, CDR1 is LNHDA and CDR2 is SQIVND (reference sequence). The CDR3 spans 15 residues. The CDR3, as DNA: TGTGCCAGTATAGGTTCGGGGGATCCTAATGAAAAACTGTTTTTT. The encoded protein is CASIGSGDPNEKLFF.

CDR3 coding DNA: TGTGCCATCAGTGTGGGCAGCTCCTACGAGCAGTACTTC. Amino acid sequence: CAISVGSSYEQYF. The gene calls are TRBV10-3 and TRBJ2-7; unclear D gene. The CDR3 extends over 13 amino acids. V lost 4 bases and J lost 0, with 7 bases in between. Per germline, CDR1 ENHRY and CDR2 SYGVKD.

About this clone itself: At the DNA level, this CDR3 is encoded by other sequences in the same sample as well. The V call is TRBV27, the J call TRBJ2-5; D gene ambiguous. This CDR3 is built from 12 residues. CDR1 MNHEY and CDR2 SMNVEV come from the germline V gene (reference sequence). With 0 bases removed from V and 5 bases from J, the gap between germline ends came to 4 bases. In DNA form, the CDR3 reads TGTGCCAGCAGTTTATCGGGGGAGACCCAGTACTTC. Protein sequence: CASSLSGETQYF.

This clone was found a few times. The genes are TRBV29-1 and TRBJ1-4, with 9 bases identical to TRBD1. CDR1 is SQVTM and CDR2 is ANQGSEA in the germline V gene. With 7 bases clipped from V and 8 bases from J, the junction kept 11 bases outside the gene matches. The length of the CDR3 is 14 residues. CDR3 residues: CSAVRGTGNEKLFF. The CDR3 DNA follows: TGCAGCGCTGTCCGCGGGACAGGGAACGAAAAACTGTTTTTT.

This clone was seen repeatedly, ten times or more. This chain joins TRBV2 and TRBJ1-1, with TRBD1 identical over 10 bases. The germline V gene has CDR1 SNHLY and CDR2 FYNNEI. After removal of 5 bases from V and 4 bases from J, the junction contained 4 bases not matched to a gene. This CDR3 spans 14 amino acids. Written as DNA, the CDR3 is TGTGCCAGCAGTACGACAGGGGGCCCCACTGAAGCTTTCTTT. Protein sequence: CASSTTGGPTEAFF. Full variable domain (remainder filled in from reference TRBV2 and TRBJ1-1): EPEVTQTPSHQVTQMGQEVILRCVPISNHLYFYWYRQILGQKVEFLVSFYNNEISEKSEIFDDQFSVERPDGSNFTLKIRSTKLEDSAMYFCASSTTGGPTEAFFGQGTRLTVV.

CDR3 region: CASSLARMNTEAFF. CDR3 DNA: TGTGCCAGCAGCTTAGCCCGAATGAACACTGAAGCTTTCTTT. The chain combines TRBV7-2 with TRBJ1-1, with D uncertain. V was cut by 0 bases and J by 0 bases, with 5 bases left in between. Germline V lookup: CDR1 SGHTA, CDR2 FQGNSA. The CDR3 extends over 14 amino acids.

The genes are TRBV2 and TRBJ2-5; TRBD1 agrees at 7 bases. In germline, CDR1 is SNHLY, CDR2 FYNNEI. The CDR3 is 15 amino acids. V trimming: 5 bases; J trimming: 6 bases; junction bases outside the gene matches: 12. In DNA, the CDR3 is TGTGCCAGCAGTCGAACCTACACAGGGGCCCAGACCCAGTACTTC. Protein product: CASSRTYTGAQTQYF.

This clone appeared a single time. The V gene is TRBV25-1, the J gene TRBJ2-7; D is possibly TRBD2 (6 bases). CDR3 size: 15 residues. Germline assignment: CDR1 MGHDK and CDR2 SYGVNS. The V end lost 3 bases, the J end lost 2 bases, and 14 bases lay between the germline ends. CDR3 in amino acids: CASSDPGGVAYEQYF. The CDR3 coding sequence is TGTGCCAGCAGTGATCCCGGCGGGGTAGCCTACGAGCAGTACTTC.

This chain connects TRBV6-5 to TRBJ2-7, with D possibly being TRBD1 (5 bases). Looked up from germline, CDR1 is MNHEY and CDR2 is SVGAGI. The CDR3 runs 16 residues. Trimming took 4 bases from V and 4 from J, leaving 20 bases between them. The CDR3, as DNA: TGTGCCAGCAGTTCCCCCAGGGTCCAGATGGGTTACGAGCAGTACTTC. Translation: CASSSPRVQMGYEQYF.

This chain connects TRBV7-6 to TRBJ1-5, with D perhaps TRBD1 (5 bases). V was trimmed by 3 bases and J by 5 bases, leaving 8 bases between them. Germline V gives CDR1 SGHVS, CDR2 FNYEAQ. This CDR3 comprises 13 residues. The DNA of the CDR3 is TGTGCCAGCAGCTTGAGAGGGGATCAGCCCCAGCATTTT. Its translation: CASSLRGDQPQHF.

The V and J genes are TRBV6-1 and TRBJ2-7; D gene uncertain. CDR1 MNHNS and CDR2 SASEGT come from the germline V gene. Trimming pared 1 base from V and 6 bases from J, leaving 19 bases between. CDR3 length: 16 amino acids. The CDR3 sequence is CASSEDLLAGWGEQYF. CDR3 in DNA: TGTGCCAGCAGTGAAGACCTGTTGGCAGGTTGGGGCGAGCAGTACTTC.

This chain links TRBV28 with TRBJ2-7, with unresolved D. The CDR3 spans 14 residues. V was shortened by 3 bases and J by 4 bases, with 13 bases between the two germline ends. The germline CDR1 and CDR2 sequences are MDHEN and SYDVKM. The CDR3 DNA reads as TGTGCCAGCAGTTTTCGTAGGACGGTTTACGAGCAGTACTTC. This gives the protein CASSFRRTVYEQYF.

Concerning this clone itself: Other DNA sequences in this specimen translate into the identical CDR3. This chain uses TRBV28 with TRBJ2-1, with no clear D. The CDR3 extends over 12 amino acids. The V end lost 6 bases, the J end lost 7 bases, and 10 bases lay between the germline ends. Germline V gene sequence: CDR1 MDHEN, CDR2 SYDVKM. CDR3 amino acids: CASSPPGNEQFF. Written as DNA, the CDR3 is TGTGCCAGCAGCCCCCCCGGGAATGAGCAGTTCTTC.

The genes are TRBV6-5 and TRBJ2-5, with TRBD2 identical over 8 bases. The J segment lost 4 bases and the V segment lost 5 bases, leaving 9 bases of the junction unmatched. CDR3 length: 15 amino acids. Germline CDR1 is MNHEY and CDR2 is SVGAGI. The CDR3 is CASSPSGRRIETQYF. Written as DNA, the CDR3 is TGTGCCAGCAGTCCAAGCGGGAGACGAATAGAGACCCAGTACTTC.

The V and J genes are TRBV19 and TRBJ1-5, with unresolved D. V was pared by 5 bases and J by 7 bases, with 12 bases between. The CDR3 sequence is 13 residues long. Germline loops: CDR1 LNHDA, CDR2 SQIVND (reference sequence). The CDR3 DNA sequence: TGTGCCAGTAGTCTCGGACCCCGCCAGCCCCAGCATTTT. It translates to CASSLGPRQPQHF.